The entry below describes one T cell receptor (beta chain). This clone's antigen is unknown. Base qualities were left out, and no much larger clone turns up one base away. CDR1 GTSNPN and CDR2 SVGIG are derived from the germline V gene (reference sequence). Cut back by 4 bases and 6 bases, the V and J ends lie 6 bases apart. The CDR3, cysteine through phenylalanine, is 11 amino acids long. The kept DNA is CDR3 alone, 33 bases in frame from the first base. Libraries were built with the immunoSEQ multiplex PCR assay. RNA was extracted from all samples and reverse transcribed into cDNA, which served as template for TCR sequencing. First-strand cDNA was synthesized using SuperScript III with a 2:1 mix of oligo-dT and random hexamers. A synthetic immune receptor repertoire was used to assess amplification bias, and residual bias was removed computationally. In the paper's pipeline: After raw reads were preprocessed to remove errors, the CDR3 was defined following IMGT conventions as running from the conserved cysteine to phenylalanine. Clonality was computed as 1 minus the Shannon entropy, with the entropy normalized by log2 of the number of productive unique TCRs. Whether scalp clones were CD4 or CD8 was inferred by matching scalp TCRbeta sequences against CD4 and CD8 repertoires sorted from blood. Sourced from immuneACCESS, this table was stored by TCRdb with only in-frame sequences that have V and J called. A share of the clones is absent; for the studies checked, an unresolved V gene accounts for under half, and the remainder has no known explanation. V, J and clone size are those of that table, while D and trimming were read from the DNA. Counted in this sample were 100,000 to 120,000 clones; 59% of them appeared once. Together, the top ten hold 20% to 25% of the sample.

The sample is drawn from a study of CD8+ T cells in alopecia areata (dated by TCRdb to between 2017 and 2018). For the study in its entirety: The study used high-throughput TCRbeta sequencing to examine T cell clonal expansion in alopecia areata, in both the C3H/HeJ mouse model and human patients. Scalp clonality was compared across normal scalp (n=4), patchy alopecia areata scalp (n=8), and alopecia totalis/universalis scalp (n=8). RNA came from the PAXgene miRNA kit for fixed scalp, the miRNeasy kit for PBMCs, and the RNeasy kit for mouse skin. In humans, TCRbeta sequencing was performed on scalp tissue and on sorted CD4+ and CD8+ peripheral blood T cells from healthy controls and from patients with patchy or totalis/universalis alopecia areata. TCRbeta CDR3 regions were amplified by immunoSEQ multiplex PCR with 35 Vbeta forward and 13 Jbeta reverse primers. Points the paper makes about the study in general: Shared TCR sequences between patients were less evident than in mice, which may be partly attributable to HLA diversity in the patient population. Lesional scalp, especially in alopecia totalis/universalis, showed higher clonality and more expanded CD8+ clones than normal scalp, suggesting antigenic drive. Scalp TCR repertoire analysis is complicated because resident alphabeta T cells in normal human skin are also sequenced, whereas mouse skin is dominated by gammadelta T cells.

PBMCs were isolated by density centrifugation and stained for CD3, CD4 and CD8, after which CD4+ and CD8+ T cells were sorted on a FACSAria. Scalp biopsies and blood samples were obtained from unaffected controls. The sample consisted of CD8+ T cells sorted from blood. This TCR derives from a human donor in good health. The chain links TRBV30 with TRBJ2-2; TRBD2 is a weak D gene call, 5 bases matching. The nucleotide sequence reads TGTGCCTGGAACGGGGCCGGGGAGCTGTTTTTT. Its amino acids are CAWNGAGELFF. With the portions outside the CDR3 filled from the reference TRBV30 and TRBJ2-2 genes, the complete variable region becomes SQTIHQWPATLVQPVGSPLSLECTVEGTSNPNLYWYRQAAGRGLQLLFYSVGIGQISSEVPQNLSASRPQDRQFILSSKKLLLSDSGFYLCAWNGAGELFFGEGSRLTVL.